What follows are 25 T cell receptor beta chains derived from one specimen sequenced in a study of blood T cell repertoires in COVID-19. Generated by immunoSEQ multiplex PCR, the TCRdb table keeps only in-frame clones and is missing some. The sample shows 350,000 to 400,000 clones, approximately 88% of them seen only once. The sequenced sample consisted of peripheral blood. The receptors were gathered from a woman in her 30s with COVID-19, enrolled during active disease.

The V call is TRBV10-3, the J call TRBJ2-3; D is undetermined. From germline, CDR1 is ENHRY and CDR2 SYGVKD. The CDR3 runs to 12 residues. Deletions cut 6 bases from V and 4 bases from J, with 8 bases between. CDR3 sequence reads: CAISLEPDTQYF. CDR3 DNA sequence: TGTGCCATCAGCCTGGAGCCAGATACGCAGTATTTT.

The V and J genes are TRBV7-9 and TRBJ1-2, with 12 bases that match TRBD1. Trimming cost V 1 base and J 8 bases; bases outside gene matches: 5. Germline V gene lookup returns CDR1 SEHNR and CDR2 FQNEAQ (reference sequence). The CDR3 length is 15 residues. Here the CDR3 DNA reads TGTGCCAGCAGCTTAGGGGGACAGGGGGCTATAGGCTACACCTTC. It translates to CASSLGGQGAIGYTF. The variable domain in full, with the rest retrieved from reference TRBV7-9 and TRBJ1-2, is DTGVSQNPRHKITKRGQNVTFRCDPISEHNRLYWYRQTLGQGPEFLTYFQNEAQLEKSRLLSDRFSAERPKGSFSTLEIQRTEQGDSAMYLCASSLGGQGAIGYTFGSGTRLTVV.

The CDR3 here is CATSDRLAGGLVYEQFF. The CDR3 DNA reads TGTGCCACCAGTGATCGACTAGCGGGAGGCCTGGTCTATGAGCAGTTCTTC. This chain links TRBV24-1 with TRBJ2-1; 13 bases map to TRBD2. CDR3 length equals 17 residues. With 3 bases clipped from V and 8 bases from J, the junction kept 9 bases outside the gene matches. From germline, CDR1 is KGHDR and CDR2 SFDVKD.

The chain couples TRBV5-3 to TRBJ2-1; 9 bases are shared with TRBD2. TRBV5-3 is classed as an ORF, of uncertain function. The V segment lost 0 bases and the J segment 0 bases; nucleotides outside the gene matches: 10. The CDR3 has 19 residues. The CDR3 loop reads CARSLVWRGGPLSYNEQFF. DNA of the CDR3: TGTGCCAGAAGCTTGGTTTGGCGGGGGGGCCCACTCTCCTACAATGAGCAGTTCTTC.

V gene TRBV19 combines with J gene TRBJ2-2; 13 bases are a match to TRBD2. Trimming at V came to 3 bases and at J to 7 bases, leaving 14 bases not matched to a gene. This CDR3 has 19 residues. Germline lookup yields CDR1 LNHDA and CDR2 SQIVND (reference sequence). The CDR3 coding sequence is TGTGCCAGTAGTATTATAGCCTCTGGACTAGCGGGAGTCAGCGGGGAGCTGTTTTTT. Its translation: CASSIIASGLAGVSGELFF. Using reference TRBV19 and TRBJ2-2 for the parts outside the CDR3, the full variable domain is DGGITQSPKYLFRKEGQNVTLSCEQNLNHDAMYWYRQDPGQGLRLIYYSQIVNDFQKGDIAEGYSVSREKKESFPLTVTSAQKNPTAFYLCASSIIASGLAGVSGELFFGEGSRLTVL.

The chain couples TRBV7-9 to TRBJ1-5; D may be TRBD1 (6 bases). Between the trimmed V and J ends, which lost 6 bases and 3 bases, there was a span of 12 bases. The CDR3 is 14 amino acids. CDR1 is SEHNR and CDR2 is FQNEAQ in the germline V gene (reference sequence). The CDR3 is CASRRAGDNQPQHF. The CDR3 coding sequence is TGTGCCAGCAGGAGGGCAGGGGACAATCAGCCCCAGCATTTT.

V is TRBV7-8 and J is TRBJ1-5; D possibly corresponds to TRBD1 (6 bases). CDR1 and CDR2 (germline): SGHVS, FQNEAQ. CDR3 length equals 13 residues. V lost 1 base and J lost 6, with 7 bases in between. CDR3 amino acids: CASSLGTVQPQHF. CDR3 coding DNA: TGTGCCAGCAGCTTAGGGACAGTTCAGCCCCAGCATTTT.

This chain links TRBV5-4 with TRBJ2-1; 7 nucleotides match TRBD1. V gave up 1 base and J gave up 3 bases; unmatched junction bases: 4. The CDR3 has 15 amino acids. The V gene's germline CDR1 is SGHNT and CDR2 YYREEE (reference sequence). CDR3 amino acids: CASSLKGQFYNEQFF. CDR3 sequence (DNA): TGTGCCAGCAGCTTGAAGGGACAGTTCTACAATGAGCAGTTCTTC.

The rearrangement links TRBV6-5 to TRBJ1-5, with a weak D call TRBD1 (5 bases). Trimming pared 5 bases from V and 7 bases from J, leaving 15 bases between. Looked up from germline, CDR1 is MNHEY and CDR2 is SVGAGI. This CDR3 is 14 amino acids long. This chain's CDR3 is CASSPSAKGQPQHF. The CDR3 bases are TGTGCCAGCAGTCCCTCGGCTAAGGGGCAGCCCCAGCATTTT.

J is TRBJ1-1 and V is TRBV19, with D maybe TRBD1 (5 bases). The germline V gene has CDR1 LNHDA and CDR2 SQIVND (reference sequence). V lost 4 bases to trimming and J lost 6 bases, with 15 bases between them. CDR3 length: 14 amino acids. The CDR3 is CASSSRGGRAEAFF. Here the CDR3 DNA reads TGTGCCAGTAGTAGCCGCGGGGGTCGGGCTGAAGCTTTCTTT.

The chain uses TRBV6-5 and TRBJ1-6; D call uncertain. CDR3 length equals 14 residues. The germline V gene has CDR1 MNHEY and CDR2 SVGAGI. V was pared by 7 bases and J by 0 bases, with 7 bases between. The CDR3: CASTESSYNSPLHF. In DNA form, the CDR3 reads TGTGCCAGCACGGAGAGCTCCTATAATTCACCCCTCCACTTT.

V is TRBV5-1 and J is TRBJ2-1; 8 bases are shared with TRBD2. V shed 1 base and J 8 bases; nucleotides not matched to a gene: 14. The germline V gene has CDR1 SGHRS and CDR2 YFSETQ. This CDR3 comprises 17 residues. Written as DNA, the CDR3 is TGCGCCAGCAGCTTGAGATCTCTGGCGGGGGGATGGGATGAGCAGTTCTTC. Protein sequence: CASSLRSLAGGWDEQFF.

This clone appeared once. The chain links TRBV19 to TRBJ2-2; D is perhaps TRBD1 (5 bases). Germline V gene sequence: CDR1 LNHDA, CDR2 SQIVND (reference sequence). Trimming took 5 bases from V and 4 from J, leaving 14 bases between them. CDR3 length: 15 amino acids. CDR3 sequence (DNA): TGTGCCAGTAGTTTTCAGGGCAGATCCACCGGGGAGCTGTTTTTT. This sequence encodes CASSFQGRSTGELFF.

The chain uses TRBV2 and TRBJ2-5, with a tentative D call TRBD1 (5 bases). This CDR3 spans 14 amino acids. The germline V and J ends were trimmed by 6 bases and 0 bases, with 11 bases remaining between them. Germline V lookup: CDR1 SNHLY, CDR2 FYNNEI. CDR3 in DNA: TGTGCCAGCAGGCCCGACAGATACCAAGAGACCCAGTACTTC. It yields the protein CASRPDRYQETQYF. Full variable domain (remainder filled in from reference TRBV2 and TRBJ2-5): EPEVTQTPSHQVTQMGQEVILRCVPISNHLYFYWYRQILGQKVEFLVSFYNNEISEKSEIFDDQFSVERPDGSNFTLKIRSTKLEDSAMYFCASRPDRYQETQYFGPGTRLLVL.

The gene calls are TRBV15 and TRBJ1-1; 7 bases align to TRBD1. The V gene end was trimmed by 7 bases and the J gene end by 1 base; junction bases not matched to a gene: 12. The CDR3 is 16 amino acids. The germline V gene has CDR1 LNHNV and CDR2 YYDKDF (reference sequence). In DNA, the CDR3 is TGTGCCACCACACAATCCCTGTACAGGGGGAACACTGAAGCTTTCTTT. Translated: CATTQSLYRGNTEAFF.

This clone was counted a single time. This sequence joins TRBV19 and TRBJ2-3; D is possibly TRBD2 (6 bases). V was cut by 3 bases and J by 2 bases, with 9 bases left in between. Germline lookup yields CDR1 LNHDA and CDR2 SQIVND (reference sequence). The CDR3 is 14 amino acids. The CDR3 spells CASSIGGITDTQYF. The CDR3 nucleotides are TGTGCCAGTAGTATCGGGGGAATCACAGATACGCAGTATTTT.

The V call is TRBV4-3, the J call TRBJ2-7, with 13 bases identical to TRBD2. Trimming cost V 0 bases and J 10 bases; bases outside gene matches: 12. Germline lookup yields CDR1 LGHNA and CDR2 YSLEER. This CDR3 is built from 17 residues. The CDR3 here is CASSQEGPRTSGSGQYV. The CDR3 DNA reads TGCGCCAGCAGCCAAGAAGGGCCCAGGACTAGCGGGAGTGGCCAGTACGTC.

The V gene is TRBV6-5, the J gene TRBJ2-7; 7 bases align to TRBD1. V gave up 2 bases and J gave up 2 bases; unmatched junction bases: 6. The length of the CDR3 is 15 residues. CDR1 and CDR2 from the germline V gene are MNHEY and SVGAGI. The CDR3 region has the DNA TGTGCCAGCAGTTACACGACAGGGTTACCCTACGAGCAGTACTTC. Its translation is CASSYTTGLPYEQYF.

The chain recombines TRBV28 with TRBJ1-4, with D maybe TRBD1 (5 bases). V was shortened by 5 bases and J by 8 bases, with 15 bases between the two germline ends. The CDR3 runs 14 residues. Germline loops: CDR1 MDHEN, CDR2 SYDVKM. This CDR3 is CASSLTDGGEKLFF. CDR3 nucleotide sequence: TGTGCCAGCAGTCTCACGGACGGGGGAGAAAAACTGTTTTTT.

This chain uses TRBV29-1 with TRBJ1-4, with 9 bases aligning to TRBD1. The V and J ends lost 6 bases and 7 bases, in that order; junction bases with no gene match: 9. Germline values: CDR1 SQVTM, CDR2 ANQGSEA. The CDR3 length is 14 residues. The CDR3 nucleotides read TGCAGCGTGGTCGGACAGGGGTCTGGTGAAAAACTGTTTTTT. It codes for CSVVGQGSGEKLFF.

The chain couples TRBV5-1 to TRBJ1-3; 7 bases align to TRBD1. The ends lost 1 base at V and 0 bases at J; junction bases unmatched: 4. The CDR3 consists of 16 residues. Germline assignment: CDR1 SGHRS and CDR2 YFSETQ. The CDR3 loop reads CASSLSGQSSGNTIYF. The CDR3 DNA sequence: TGCGCCAGCAGCTTGTCGGGACAGAGCTCTGGAAACACCATATATTTT.

The CDR3 reads CASSPGQGVSQVYGYTF. The CDR3 DNA sequence: TGTGCCAGTAGCCCAGGACAGGGGGTTTCTCAAGTCTATGGCTACACCTTC. The V call is TRBV19, the J call TRBJ1-2; 10 bases fit TRBD1. V lost 6 bases, J lost 4 bases, and 14 bases stayed unmatched. From germline, CDR1 is LNHDA and CDR2 SQIVND (reference sequence). CDR3 length: 17 amino acids.

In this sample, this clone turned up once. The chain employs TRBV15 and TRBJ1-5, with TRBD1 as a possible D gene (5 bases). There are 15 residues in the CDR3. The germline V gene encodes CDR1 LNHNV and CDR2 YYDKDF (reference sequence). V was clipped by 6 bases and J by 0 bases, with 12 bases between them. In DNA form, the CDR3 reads TGTGCCACCAGTCGGGGACTTGGTAGCAATCAGCCCCAGCATTTT. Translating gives CATSRGLGSNQPQHF.

CDR3 region: CASSQELGRGEKLFF. The CDR3 coding sequence is TGTGCCAGCAGCCAAGAACTCGGACGGGGTGAAAAACTGTTTTTT. The chain is built from TRBV3-1 (or the pseudogene TRBV3-2) and TRBJ1-4; D remains unclear. The CDR3 contains 15 residues. The germline CDR1 and CDR2 sequences are LGHDT and YNNKEL (reference sequence). Trimming took off 0 bases at V and 7 bases at J, with 12 bases between the two ends.

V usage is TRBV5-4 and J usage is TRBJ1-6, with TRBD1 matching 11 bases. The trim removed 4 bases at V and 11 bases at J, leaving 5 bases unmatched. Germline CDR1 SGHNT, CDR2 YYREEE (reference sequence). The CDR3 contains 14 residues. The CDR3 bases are TGTGCCAGCAGCCAGGGACAGGGGGTGGCACCCCTCCACTTT. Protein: CASSQGQGVAPLHF.